Below are 2 T cell receptor beta chains sequenced from a single sample in a study of blood T cell repertoires in COVID-19. TCRdb keeps only in-frame clones here, not all; method: immunoSEQ multiplex PCR. The sample carries about 180,000 clones, just over 85% recorded once. Sequenced material: peripheral blood. All receptors come from a man in his forties or fifties with active or convalescent COVID-19.

This chain connects TRBV10-3 to TRBJ1-2; D might be TRBD1 (5 bases). The germline gives CDR1 ENHRY, CDR2 SYGVKD. The CDR3 is 13 amino acids. Trimming left V 2 bases short and J 4 bases short, with 8 bases between. This CDR3 reads CAISEGRAYGYTF. The CDR3 DNA reads TGTGCCATCAGTGAGGGCAGGGCCTATGGCTACACCTTC.

This clone has only a few counts. The chain has TRBV27 and TRBJ1-5; 8 positions match TRBD1. Trimming at V came to 5 bases and at J to 5 bases, leaving 2 bases not matched to a gene. CDR3 length: 13 residues. Germline V gene sequence: CDR1 MNHEY, CDR2 SMNVEV (reference sequence). CDR3 amino acids: CASSRQGYQPQHF. CDR3 bases: TGTGCCAGCAGTAGACAGGGGTATCAGCCCCAGCATTTT.